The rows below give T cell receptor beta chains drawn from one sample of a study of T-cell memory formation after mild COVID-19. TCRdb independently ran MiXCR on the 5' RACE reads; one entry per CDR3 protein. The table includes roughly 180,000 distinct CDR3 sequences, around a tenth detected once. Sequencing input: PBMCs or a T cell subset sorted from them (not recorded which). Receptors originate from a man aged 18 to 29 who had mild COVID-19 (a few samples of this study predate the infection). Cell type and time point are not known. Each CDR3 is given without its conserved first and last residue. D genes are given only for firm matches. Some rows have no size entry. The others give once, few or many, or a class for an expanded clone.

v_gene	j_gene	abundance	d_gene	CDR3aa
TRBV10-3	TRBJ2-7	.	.	AISGQGGRREQY
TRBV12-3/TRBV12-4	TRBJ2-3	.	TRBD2	ASSLTSVTDTQY
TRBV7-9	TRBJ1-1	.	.	ASSEQQGNTEAF
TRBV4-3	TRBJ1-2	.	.	ASSQATGPNYGYT
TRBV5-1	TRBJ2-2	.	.	ASSLEKSLMGGELF
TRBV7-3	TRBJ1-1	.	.	ASSLMVGYTEAF
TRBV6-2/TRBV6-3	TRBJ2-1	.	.	ATVFRGLAYNKQF
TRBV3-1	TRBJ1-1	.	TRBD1	ASSQTGAEAF
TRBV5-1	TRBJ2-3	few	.	ASSLPGSDTQY
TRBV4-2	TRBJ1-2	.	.	ASSQGVGYGYT
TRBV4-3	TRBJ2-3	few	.	ASSPRRGGTDTQY
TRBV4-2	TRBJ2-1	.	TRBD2	ASSQSTSGVSYNEQF
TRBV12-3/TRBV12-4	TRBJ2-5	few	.	ASSPRVPVRETQY
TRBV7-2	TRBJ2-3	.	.	ASRRLGISTDTQY
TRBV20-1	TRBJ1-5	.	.	SARGAAQPQH
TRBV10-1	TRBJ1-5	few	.	ASSRRSNQPQH
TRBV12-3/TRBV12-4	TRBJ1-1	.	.	ASSLAKGEAF
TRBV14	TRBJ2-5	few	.	ASSQDVVRDRQETQY
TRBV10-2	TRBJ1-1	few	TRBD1	ASSEGGRGPGTEAF
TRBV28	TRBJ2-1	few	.	ASSSYGATTYNEQF
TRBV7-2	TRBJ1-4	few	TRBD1	ASSFVGTVNEKLF
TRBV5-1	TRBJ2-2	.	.	ASSLGNSQGTGELF
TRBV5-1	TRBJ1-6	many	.	ASSWDLGSPLH
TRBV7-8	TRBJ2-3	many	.	ASSLDRRLDTQY
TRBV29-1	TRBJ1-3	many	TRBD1	SAGGQGANTIY
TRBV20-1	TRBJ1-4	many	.	SATGPRGLF
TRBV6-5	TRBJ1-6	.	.	ASSYSGVWSNSPLH
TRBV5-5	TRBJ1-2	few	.	ASSLPGAGGNYGYT
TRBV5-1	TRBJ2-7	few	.	ASSLAQYSGFYEQY
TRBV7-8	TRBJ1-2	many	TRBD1	ASSSGDRASYGYT
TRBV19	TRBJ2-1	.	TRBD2	ASSMRRTSGGGVNEQF
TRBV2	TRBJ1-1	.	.	ASSEGAANTEAF
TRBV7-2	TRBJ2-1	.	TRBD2	ASSFGGGVTEQF
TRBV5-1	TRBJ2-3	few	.	ASSLWAGSTDTQY
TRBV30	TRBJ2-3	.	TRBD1	ALGQGDTDTQY
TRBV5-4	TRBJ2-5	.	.	ASSLLGGTQY
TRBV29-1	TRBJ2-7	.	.	SVESQSYEQY
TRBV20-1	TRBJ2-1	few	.	SAIAGATYNEQF
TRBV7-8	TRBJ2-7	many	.	ASSPYTVVTLS
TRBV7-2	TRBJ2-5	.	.	ASSSHRKTRETQY
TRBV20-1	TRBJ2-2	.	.	SARDDGAPAPGELF
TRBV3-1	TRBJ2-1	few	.	ASSHLEGNEQF
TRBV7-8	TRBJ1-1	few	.	ASSLGVGRGTEAF
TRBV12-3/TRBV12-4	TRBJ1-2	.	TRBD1	ASRQTGDIYGYT
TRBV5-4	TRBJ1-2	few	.	ASSAPISGGYT
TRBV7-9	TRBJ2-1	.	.	ASSLYPMGVLF
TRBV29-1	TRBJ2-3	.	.	SAAGEDTQY
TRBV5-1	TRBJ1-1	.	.	ASSVSLWGGTEAF